These 16 T cell receptor beta chains were all obtained from the same sample, sequenced in a study of Ad26.COV2.S vaccination and SARS-CoV-2 variants. Some clones are missing from TCRdb's copy, which holds only in-frame ones; the method was immunoSEQ multiplex PCR. The sample lists roughly 400,000 clones; approximately 90% were seen once. Indicated treatment: 15 to 20 received Ad26.COV2.S at low or high dose, single or two shots; a few received placebo; per-sample allocation not given. Specimens were obtained on day 63 following the first vaccine or placebo injection. Sequencing was performed on peripheral blood, taken in a trial of Ad26.COV2.S vaccine versus placebo. Source of these receptors: a person between 18 and 65 years old who received the Ad26.COV2.S COVID-19 vaccine or a placebo.

This clone was counted a single time. This same CDR3 is encoded by further DNA sequences in the sample. The genes are TRBV10-3 and TRBJ2-1; 8 nucleotides align to TRBD2. The CDR3 is made up of 15 amino acids. V was pared by 0 bases and J by 6 bases, with 4 bases of the junction left unmatched. CDR1 and CDR2 from the germline V gene are ENHRY and SYGVKD. CDR3 amino acids: CAISESLAGGNEQFF. The CDR3 bases are TGTGCCATCAGTGAGTCTCTGGCGGGAGGCAATGAGCAGTTCTTC.

The chain employs TRBV7-3 and TRBJ2-2; 7 positions agree with TRBD1. With 7 bases clipped from V and 7 bases from J, the junction kept 6 bases outside the gene matches. Germline V CDR1 and CDR2: SGHTA, FQGTGA. CDR3 length equals 13 residues. The CDR3 here is CASKITGDGELFF. CDR3 bases: TGTGCCAGCAAAATTACAGGGGACGGGGAGCTGTTTTTT.

J is TRBJ2-5 and V is TRBV7-6; possibly TRBD2 for D (6 bases). The length of the CDR3 is 15 residues. The germline V and J ends were trimmed by 2 bases and 2 bases, with 12 bases remaining between them. Germline CDR1 is SGHVS and CDR2 is FNYEAQ. The CDR3 coding sequence is TGTGCCAGCAGCTTAAGGTTCCGGGGGCAAGAGACCCAGTACTTC. Translation: CASSLRFRGQETQYF.

The chain couples TRBV28 to TRBJ1-2; D not resolved. Germline V gene lookup returns CDR1 MDHEN and CDR2 SYDVKM. The CDR3 contains 13 residues. Trimming shortened V by 4 bases and J by 8 bases, and 14 bases separated the two germline ends. Here the CDR3 DNA reads TGTGCCAGCAGTTCCCCAAGTATGGGAGGCTACACCTTC. Amino acids: CASSSPSMGGYTF.

This sequence joins TRBV30 and TRBJ2-5; D unclear. The CDR3 has 12 residues. V lost 3 bases, J lost 5 bases, and 10 bases lay in between. Looked up from germline, CDR1 is GTSNPN and CDR2 is SVGIG (reference sequence). Written as DNA, the CDR3 is TGTGCCTGGAGCGCGTTCGGGGAGACCCAGTACTTC. Translated: CAWSAFGETQYF.

The V call is TRBV6-6, the J call TRBJ1-4; TRBD1 might be the D (5 bases). This CDR3 has 16 residues. V was clipped by 6 bases and J by 0 bases, with 14 bases between them. Germline CDR1 and CDR2: MNHNY and SVGAGI (reference sequence). This CDR3 is CASSPLGGATNEKLFF. CDR3 nucleotide sequence: TGTGCCAGCAGCCCCTTGGGGGGGGCAACTAATGAAAAACTGTTTTTT.

The V gene is TRBV28, the J gene TRBJ1-2; no clear D. The CDR3 loop spans 11 amino acids. Germline V gene sequence: CDR1 MDHEN, CDR2 SYDVKM. V lost 1 base to trimming and J lost 8 bases, with 5 bases between them. CDR3 loop: CASSLYRGYTF. CDR3 coding DNA: TGTGCCAGCAGTTTATATAGAGGCTACACCTTC.

This chain links TRBV9 with TRBJ2-3, with 10 nucleotides matching TRBD2. Trimming took 4 bases from V and 4 from J; bases not matched to a gene: 12. The germline gives CDR1 SGDLS, CDR2 YYNGEE. The CDR3 consists of 17 residues. The CDR3 DNA is TGTGCCAGCAGCCCATCCGCTAGCGGGGGTGGGGCAGATACGCAGTATTTT. Protein sequence: CASSPSASGGGADTQYF. Full variable domain (outside the CDR3, taken from reference TRBV9 and TRBJ2-3): DSGVTQTPKHLITATGQRVTLRCSPRSGDLSVYWYQQSLDQGLQFLIQYYNGEERAKGNILERFSAQQFPDLHSELNLSSLELGDSALYFCASSPSASGGGADTQYFGPGTRLTVL.

The rearrangement joins TRBV5-4 to TRBJ1-1; maybe TRBD1 (5 bases). This CDR3 spans 16 amino acids. In germline, CDR1 is SGHNT, CDR2 YYREEE (reference sequence). The V end lost 0 bases, the J end lost 8 bases, and 20 bases lay between the germline ends. The CDR3 spells CASSLGVRGTRQEAFF. In DNA, the CDR3 is TGTGCCAGCAGCTTGGGCGTCCGGGGGACTCGTCAAGAAGCTTTCTTT.

This CDR3 reads CASSGLAGAGTGELFF. CDR3 DNA: TGTGCCAGCTCCGGACTAGCGGGAGCTGGCACCGGGGAGCTGTTTTTT. The V call is TRBV6-4, the J call TRBJ2-2, with 13 bases matching TRBD2. V shed 8 bases and J 4 bases; nucleotides not matched to a gene: 7. CDR3 length: 16 residues. From germline, CDR1 is MRHNA and CDR2 SNTAGT.

The V call is TRBV6-4, the J call TRBJ2-1; 8 bases align to TRBD2. The ends lost 3 bases at V and 3 bases at J; junction bases unmatched: 4. This CDR3 has 15 amino acids. Looked up from germline, CDR1 is MRHNA and CDR2 is SNTAGT. For the CDR3, the DNA is TGTGCCAGCAGTGAGACCGGGACTAGCTACAATGAGCAGTTCTTC. As protein: CASSETGTSYNEQFF.

This chain uses TRBV5-4 with TRBJ2-4; unclear D gene. The CDR3 runs 17 residues. V lost 0 bases and J 0 bases, leaving 13 bases between the germline ends. CDR1 is SGHNT, CDR2 YYREEE, per germline (reference sequence). The CDR3 reads CASSLDGSSLAKNIQYF. Written as DNA, the CDR3 is TGTGCCAGCAGCTTGGACGGATCAAGTCTAGCCAAAAACATTCAGTACTTC.

The V and J genes are TRBV7-6 and TRBJ2-1; 7 bases line up with TRBD2. The length of the CDR3 is 18 residues. V dropped 1 base and J dropped 0; count of bases not matched to a gene: 9. The germline V gene encodes CDR1 SGHVS and CDR2 FNYEAQ. CDR3 sequence reads: CASSLGSSGTSSYNEQFF. The CDR3 region has the DNA TGTGCCAGCAGCTTAGGATCTAGCGGTACAAGCTCCTACAATGAGCAGTTCTTC.

V and J are TRBV6-5 and TRBJ1-6; 10 bases are shared with TRBD1. CDR1 and CDR2 (germline): MNHEY, SVGAGI. The V segment lost 0 bases and the J segment 7 bases; nucleotides outside the gene matches: 3. The CDR3 totals 16 residues. The CDR3 region has the DNA TGTGCCAGCAGTTACTCGGGACAGGGGTGGAATTCACCCCTCCACTTT. Residues: CASSYSGQGWNSPLHF.

In its sample, this clone was seen once. The CDR3 is CASSERQGANTEAFF. The CDR3 DNA sequence: TGTGCCAGCAGTGAACGGCAAGGGGCCAACACTGAAGCTTTCTTT. The rearrangement joins TRBV6-1 to TRBJ1-1, with D maybe TRBD1 (5 bases). With 2 bases removed from V and 2 bases from J, the gap between germline ends came to 12 bases. Germline loops: CDR1 MNHNS, CDR2 SASEGT. The CDR3 loop spans 15 amino acids.

The J gene is TRBJ2-2, the V gene TRBV4-1, with D unresolved. CDR3 size: 15 residues. The V end was cut by 4 bases, the J end by 4 bases, with 13 bases between. Germline V CDR1 and CDR2: MGHRA, YSYEKL. CDR3 residues: CASSPSERITGELFF. CDR3 nucleotide sequence: TGCGCCAGCAGCCCCTCGGAGAGAATCACCGGGGAGCTGTTTTTT.